This paragraph reports one T cell receptor beta chain. The germline gene is not matched at one end of the junction; a read error may be the cause. These data originate in a study of shared clonotypes between healthy human individuals. Some clones are missing from TCRdb's copy, which holds only in-frame ones; the method was immunoSEQ multiplex PCR. In the table there are about 2.4 million clones, 93% of which are singletons. The split of CD4+ cells yielded CD45RA+ naive and CD45RA-negative memory subsets. CDR1 and CDR2 (germline): SGHRS, YFSETQ. CDR3 length: 14 residues. The chain recombines TRBV5-1 with TRBJ1-2, with 7 bases fitting TRBD1. The sample consisted of naive CD4+ T cells from PBMCs. Subset specified: CD45RA+ positively selected. The TCR comes from a man younger than 30 in good health. Some clones in this sample may be carry-over from other donors' samples. The CDR3 nucleotides are TGCGCCAGCAGCGGAGGGACAGTCGCCTATAGCTACACCTTC. It specifies CASSGGTVAYSYTF.